What follows are 20 T cell receptor beta chains derived from one specimen sequenced in a study of PD-1 blockade in classical Hodgkin lymphoma. Patients all relapsed after autologous stem cell transplantation, and there was variation in brentuximab vedotin exposure. Profiled with immunoSEQ multiplex PCR; TCRdb holds only in-frame clones, not every one. Here the sample spans approximately 150,000 clones, about 81% being singletons. Sequenced here: peripheral blood mononuclear cells (PBMCs), sampled before the second cycle of nivolumab. The receptor source for this set is a human donor with classical Hodgkin lymphoma.

This clone was seen a single time. The J gene is TRBJ2-7, the V gene TRBV5-1; the D gene is possibly TRBD1 (5 bases). Trimming pared 7 bases from V and 0 bases from J, leaving 14 bases between. The V gene's germline CDR1 is SGHRS and CDR2 YFSETQ. This CDR3 region has 14 residues. The CDR3 loop is CASHDSLSSYEQYF. The DNA for the CDR3 is TGCGCCAGCCACGACAGCCTCTCCTCCTACGAGCAGTACTTC.

The chain carries TRBV2 and TRBJ2-1, with 8 nucleotides matching TRBD1. CDR1 is SNHLY and CDR2 is FYNNEI in the germline V gene. V was pared by 6 bases and J by 5 bases, with 9 bases of the junction left unmatched. The CDR3 is 15 amino acids. For the CDR3, the DNA is TGTGCCAGCAGAAGAGACAGGGGCCGCAACAATGAGCAGTTCTTC. Protein product: CASRRDRGRNNEQFF.

The chain uses TRBV21-1 and TRBJ2-7. TRBV21-1 is a known pseudogene. The CDR3 is 15 amino acids. The CDR3 region is CASSKLSDADHEQYF. The CDR3 nucleotides are TGTGCCAGCAGCAAACTGTCGGACGCGGACCACGAGCAGTACTTC.

The rearrangement links TRBV4-1 to TRBJ1-6; no definite D call. Per the germline V gene, CDR1 is MGHRA and CDR2 is YSYEKL. There are 14 residues in the CDR3. V was trimmed by 0 bases and J by 4 bases, leaving 4 bases between them. Here the CDR3 reads CASSQELYNSPLHF. In nucleotides, the CDR3 is TGCGCCAGCAGCCAAGAACTGTATAATTCACCCCTCCACTTT.

The gene calls are TRBV10-3 and TRBJ2-1; D is unclear. Per the germline V gene, CDR1 is ENHRY and CDR2 is SYGVKD. The CDR3 has 13 residues. Trimming removed 1 base at V and 9 bases at J, with 10 bases between. Here the CDR3 reads CAISEFESGEQFF. The CDR3 nucleotides read TGTGCCATCAGTGAGTTCGAATCGGGTGAGCAGTTCTTC.

CDR3 nucleotide sequence: TGTGCCAGCTCGGAGGGGGCAAACTATGGCTACACCTTC. Translating it yields CASSEGANYGYTF. The chain couples TRBV18 to TRBJ1-2, with TRBD1 matching 7 bases. The germline V gene encodes CDR1 KGHSH and CDR2 LQKENI. The CDR3 totals 13 residues. V gave up 6 bases and J gave up 2 bases; unmatched junction bases: 3.

The rearrangement links TRBV4-1 to TRBJ1-2; the match to TRBD1 covers 11 bases. V trimming: 4 bases; J trimming: 0 bases; junction bases outside the gene matches: 7. The CDR3 runs 17 residues. CDR1 and CDR2 from the germline V gene are MGHRA and YSYEKL. DNA for the CDR3: TGCGCCAGCAGCCTCCGGACAGGGGGCTCATCTAACTATGGCTACACCTTC. It translates to CASSLRTGGSSNYGYTF.

This chain uses TRBV5-6 with TRBJ1-2; D not resolved. CDR1 and CDR2 from the germline V gene are SGHDT and YYEEEE. Trimming pared 2 bases from V and 12 bases from J, leaving 14 bases between. This CDR3 spans 12 amino acids. The CDR3 here is CASSLLRTEDTF. For the CDR3, the DNA is TGTGCCAGCAGCTTATTGAGGACGGAGGACACCTTC.

J is TRBJ2-5 and V is TRBV5-4; no reliable D call. Deletions cut 0 bases from V and 0 bases from J, with 6 bases between. This CDR3 is built from 14 residues. Germline V gene lookup returns CDR1 SGHNT and CDR2 YYREEE (reference sequence). In DNA, the CDR3 is TGTGCCAGCAGCTTGGGCGGCAACCAAGAGACCCAGTACTTC. It translates to CASSLGGNQETQYF. The full variable domain, in which reference TRBV5-4 and TRBJ2-5 provide the parts outside the CDR3, is ETGVTQSPTHLIKTRGQQVTLRCSSQSGHNTVSWYQQALGQGPQFIFQYYREEENGRGNFPPRFSGLQFPNYSSELNVNALELDDSALYLCASSLGGNQETQYFGPGTRLLVL.

This sequence joins TRBV2 and TRBJ2-3; no reliable D call. Germline CDR1 and CDR2: SNHLY and FYNNEI. This CDR3 has 14 amino acids. Trimming removed 6 bases from V and 0 bases from J, with 10 bases in between. This CDR3 is CASRRVGSTDTQYF. In DNA, the CDR3 is TGTGCCAGCAGGAGAGTGGGGAGCACAGATACGCAGTATTTT.

The chain couples TRBV5-1 to TRBJ2-1; 7 bases align to TRBD1. The CDR3 consists of 15 residues. The V gene end was trimmed by 3 bases and the J gene end by 6 bases; junction bases not matched to a gene: 9. The germline V gene encodes CDR1 SGHRS and CDR2 YFSETQ. The CDR3 protein is CASSSTGAEGNEQFF. The CDR3 DNA reads TGCGCCAGCAGCTCAACAGGGGCCGAAGGCAATGAGCAGTTCTTC.

CDR3 nucleotides: TGTGCCAGCAGCTTAGGCGATAAGTGGGGGAGCGGTGAAAAACTGTTTTTT. Amino acids: CASSLGDKWGSGEKLFF. This rearrangement joins TRBV7-2 to TRBJ1-4; D possibly corresponds to TRBD1 (5 bases). The CDR3 is made up of 17 amino acids. In germline, CDR1 is SGHTA, CDR2 FQGNSA. With 1 base removed from V and 7 bases from J, the gap between germline ends came to 19 bases.

V usage is TRBV2 and J usage is TRBJ2-5; D unclear. This CDR3 is 13 amino acids long. Germline V CDR1 and CDR2: SNHLY, FYNNEI. Trimming removed 2 bases from V and 2 bases from J, with 6 bases in between. CDR3 sequence (DNA): TGTGCCAGCAGTGAATCACAACAAGAGACCCAGTACTTC. It translates to CASSESQQETQYF.

The chain uses TRBV6-5 and TRBJ2-7; D is perhaps TRBD1 (6 bases). Germline V gene lookup returns CDR1 MNHEY and CDR2 SVGAGI. This CDR3 contains 12 residues. V lost 7 bases to trimming and J lost 1 base, with 8 bases between them. The DNA for the CDR3 is TGTGCCAGCAAAGGACAGTCCTACGAGCAGTACTTC. It translates to CASKGQSYEQYF.

The CDR3 is CASSPLGGRSYEQYF. The CDR3 nucleotides read TGTGCCAGCAGCCCGTTGGGGGGGCGCTCCTACGAGCAGTACTTC. The V gene is TRBV5-6, the J gene TRBJ2-7, with D possibly matching TRBD2 (7 bases). The CDR3 has 15 amino acids. Per germline, CDR1 SGHDT and CDR2 YYEEEE. With 4 bases removed from V and 0 bases from J, the gap between germline ends came to 14 bases. Looking up the rest from reference TRBV5-6 and TRBJ2-7 gives the full variable domain: DAGVTQSPTHLIKTRGQQVTLRCSPKSGHDTVSWYQQALGQGPQFIFQYYEEEERQRGNFPDRFSGHQFPNYSSELNVNALLLGDSALYLCASSPLGGRSYEQYFGPGTRLTVT.

The CDR3 region has the DNA TGTGCCAGCAGTGGGGACCGCAGGGTGAGCTCCTACGAGCAGTACTTC. Its protein product is CASSGDRRVSSYEQYF. The chain carries TRBV6-6 and TRBJ2-7; either TRBD1 or TRBD2 may supply D (5 bases each). Germline assignment: CDR1 MNHNY and CDR2 SVGAGI (reference sequence). The length of the CDR3 is 16 residues. With 5 bases removed from V and 0 bases from J, the gap between germline ends came to 17 bases.

The V gene is TRBV6-6, the J gene TRBJ1-5, with 11 bases identical to TRBD1. Germline V gene data show CDR1 as MNHNY and CDR2 as SVGAGI (reference sequence). The CDR3 loop spans 14 amino acids. V lost 5 bases, J lost 6 bases, and 3 bases stayed unmatched. The CDR3, as DNA: TGTGCCAGCAGTCGGACAGGGGGCAGTCAGCCCCAGCATTTT. This encodes CASSRTGGSQPQHF.

This clone has just a few counts. This chain connects TRBV29-1 to TRBJ2-3; weak D call: TRBD2 (6 bases). V was pared by 4 bases and J by 0 bases, with 17 bases between. The CDR3 spans 16 residues. Looked up from germline, CDR1 is SQVTM and CDR2 is ANQGSEA. The CDR3 bases are TGCAGCGTTGTCGGCCCCGCCGCGGGAAGCACAGATACGCAGTATTTT. Its translation: CSVVGPAAGSTDTQYF.

The chain recombines TRBV19 with TRBJ1-3; D is undetermined. The CDR3 is made up of 19 amino acids. Germline V lookup: CDR1 LNHDA, CDR2 SQIVND (reference sequence). Trimming removed 0 bases at V and 0 bases at J, with 18 bases between. CDR3 amino acids: CASSIDRPSQLSSGNTIYF. The CDR3 DNA follows: TGTGCCAGTAGTATAGACCGTCCGAGCCAGCTCAGCTCTGGAAACACCATATATTTT.

The chain couples TRBV7-9 to TRBJ1-2; D ambiguous. Deletions cut 1 base from V and 0 bases from J, with 9 bases between. The CDR3 length is 15 residues. In germline, CDR1 is SEHNR, CDR2 FQNEAQ (reference sequence). The CDR3 region has the DNA TGTGCCAGCAGCTTAGTAGTGGACGCTAACTATGGCTACACCTTC. It encodes CASSLVVDANYGYTF.